Listed below are T cell receptor beta chains from one sample, sequenced in a study of blood T cell repertoires in COVID-19. Repertoires were generated with immunoSEQ multiplex PCR, while TCRdb's copy carries only in-frame clones and drops some. The sample gives 200,000 to 300,000 clones, about 90% of which show up once; roughly 3.3% is in the top ten. What was sequenced was peripheral blood. These receptor sequences come from a woman aged 40 to 50 with acute or convalescent COVID-19. Each CDR3 is given with its conserved first and last residue. A D gene is named only where the DNA matches it firmly. Clone sizes are given selectively: once, few, many, or a class where the clone is expanded.

d_call: TRBD1; clone_size: -; v_call: TRBV5-1; j_call: TRBJ1-2; cdr3_aa: CASSVEGRGQGYTF; cdr3_nt: TGCGCCAGCAGCGTGGAAGGCAGGGGGCAAGGCTACACCTTC
d_call: -; clone_size: -; v_call: TRBV30; j_call: TRBJ1-2; cdr3_aa: CAWSSTDWYGYTF; cdr3_nt: TGTGCCTGGAGTAGCACCGATTGGTATGGCTACACCTTC
d_call: TRBD1; clone_size: -; v_call: TRBV11-2; j_call: TRBJ2-5; cdr3_aa: CASSNRDRGQTQYF; cdr3_nt: TGTGCCAGCAGCAACCGGGACAGGGGGCAGACCCAGTACTTC
d_call: TRBD2; clone_size: -; v_call: TRBV7-2; j_call: TRBJ2-5; cdr3_aa: CASSLAPGLAGGRQTQYF; cdr3_nt: TGTGCCAGCAGCTTAGCGCCCGGACTAGCGGGGGGACGACAGACCCAGTACTTC
d_call: TRBD2; clone_size: -; v_call: TRBV3-1/TRBV3-2; j_call: TRBJ2-5; cdr3_aa: CASSARTRRETQYF; cdr3_nt: TGTGCCAGCAGCGCACGGACTAGGAGAGAGACCCAGTACTTC
d_call: TRBD1; clone_size: -; v_call: TRBV5-1; j_call: TRBJ2-5; cdr3_aa: CASSLGTGGVETQYF; cdr3_nt: TGCGCCAGCAGCTTGGGGACAGGGGGCGTCGAGACCCAGTACTTC
d_call: -; clone_size: -; v_call: TRBV9; j_call: TRBJ1-1; cdr3_aa: CASSTDTRKNTEAFF; cdr3_nt: TGTGCCAGCAGCACAGATACTCGTAAGAACACTGAAGCTTTCTTT
d_call: -; clone_size: -; v_call: TRBV6-5; j_call: TRBJ1-2; cdr3_aa: CASSYVGQGIYGYTF; cdr3_nt: TGTGCCAGCAGTTACGTAGGGCAGGGTATCTATGGCTACACCTTC
d_call: -; clone_size: few; v_call: TRBV4-2; j_call: TRBJ2-2; cdr3_aa: CASSPNGASNTGELFF; cdr3_nt: TGTGCCAGCAGCCCAAATGGGGCGTCGAACACCGGGGAGCTGTTTTTT
d_call: -; clone_size: once; v_call: TRBV27; j_call: TRBJ1-6; cdr3_aa: CASRRQVDSPLHF; cdr3_nt: TGTGCCAGTCGACGACAGGTAGATTCACCCCTCCACTTT
d_call: -; clone_size: -; v_call: TRBV2; j_call: TRBJ1-4; cdr3_aa: CASNNPGGLNEKLFF; cdr3_nt: TGTGCCAGCAATAACCCTGGGGGCCTTAATGAAAAACTGTTTTTT
d_call: -; clone_size: -; v_call: TRBV28; j_call: TRBJ2-1; cdr3_aa: CASSLQGRGYNEQFF; cdr3_nt: TGTGCCAGCAGTCTCCAGGGTAGGGGGTACAATGAGCAGTTCTTC
d_call: -; clone_size: -; v_call: TRBV14; j_call: TRBJ1-6; cdr3_aa: CASRQDQQNSPLHF; cdr3_nt: TGTGCCAGCAGACAGGATCAGCAAAATTCACCCCTCCACTTT
d_call: -; clone_size: -; v_call: TRBV12-5; j_call: TRBJ1-3; cdr3_aa: CASGLGLLGSGNTIYF; cdr3_nt: TGTGCTAGTGGTTTGGGGCTACTAGGCTCTGGAAACACCATATATTTT
d_call: TRBD1; clone_size: few; v_call: TRBV4-1; j_call: TRBJ1-5; cdr3_aa: CASSSGQINQPQHF; cdr3_nt: TGCGCCAGCAGCTCGGGACAGATCAATCAGCCCCAGCATTTT
d_call: TRBD1; clone_size: -; v_call: TRBV2; j_call: TRBJ2-3; cdr3_aa: CASSEGFVRDRAITDTQYF; cdr3_nt: TGTGCCAGCAGTGAAGGCTTTGTTCGAGACAGGGCTATCACAGATACGCAGTATTTT
d_call: TRBD1; clone_size: -; v_call: TRBV6-5; j_call: TRBJ1-5; cdr3_aa: CASSYTRDSHQPQHF; cdr3_nt: TGTGCCAGCAGTTACACCCGGGACAGTCATCAGCCCCAGCATTTT
d_call: -; clone_size: once; v_call: TRBV9; j_call: TRBJ1-2; cdr3_aa: CASSAAGGNYGYTF; cdr3_nt: TGTGCCAGCAGCGCCGCCGGGGGGAACTATGGCTACACCTTC
d_call: TRBD1; clone_size: -; v_call: TRBV2; j_call: TRBJ1-4; cdr3_aa: CASGDSSGGYEKLFF; cdr3_nt: TGTGCCAGCGGGGACAGTTCTGGGGGATATGAAAAACTGTTTTTT
d_call: TRBD1; clone_size: -; v_call: TRBV4-1; j_call: TRBJ2-5; cdr3_aa: CASRPTGEETQYF; cdr3_nt: TGCGCCAGCAGGCCGACAGGGGAAGAGACCCAGTACTTC
d_call: -; clone_size: -; v_call: TRBV2; j_call: TRBJ2-2; cdr3_aa: CASTPERNTGELFF; cdr3_nt: TGTGCCAGCACCCCAGAGCGAAACACCGGGGAGCTGTTTTTT
d_call: -; clone_size: -; v_call: TRBV24-1; j_call: TRBJ1-5; cdr3_aa: CATGSSNQPQHF; cdr3_nt: TGTGCCACTGGGAGTAGCAATCAGCCCCAGCATTTT
d_call: -; clone_size: -; v_call: TRBV5-6; j_call: TRBJ2-2; cdr3_aa: CASNPTGPYTGELFF; cdr3_nt: TGTGCCAGCAACCCGACAGGACCCTACACCGGGGAGCTGTTTTTT
d_call: -; clone_size: -; v_call: TRBV12-3/TRBV12-4; j_call: TRBJ1-2; cdr3_aa: CASSASGSRSYTF; cdr3_nt: TGTGCCAGCAGCGCGTCGGGTTCTCGTAGCTACACCTTC
d_call: -; clone_size: -; v_call: TRBV25-1; j_call: TRBJ1-6; cdr3_aa: CASISGTLNSPLHF; cdr3_nt: TGTGCCAGCATATCCGGGACACTGAATTCACCCCTCCACTTT
d_call: TRBD1; clone_size: -; v_call: TRBV9; j_call: TRBJ1-1; cdr3_aa: CASSALGGASTEAFF; cdr3_nt: TGTGCCAGCAGCGCATTAGGGGGCGCGAGTACTGAAGCTTTCTTT
d_call: TRBD1; clone_size: -; v_call: TRBV5-6; j_call: TRBJ1-6; cdr3_aa: CASSFGTGGNSPLHF; cdr3_nt: TGTGCCAGCAGCTTTGGGACAGGGGGAAATTCACCCCTCCACTTT
d_call: -; clone_size: once; v_call: TRBV7-4; j_call: TRBJ2-5; cdr3_aa: CASGREVARGTQYF; cdr3_nt: TGTGCCAGCGGGAGGGAGGTAGCCAGGGGGACCCAGTACTTC
d_call: -; clone_size: -; v_call: TRBV5-4; j_call: TRBJ1-6; cdr3_aa: CASSLVEEPLHF; cdr3_nt: TGTGCCAGCAGCTTGGTAGAAGAACCCCTCCACTTT
d_call: TRBD2; clone_size: few; v_call: TRBV27; j_call: TRBJ2-2; cdr3_aa: CASRNGLAFEKTGELFF; cdr3_nt: TGTGCCAGCAGAAACGGACTAGCGTTTGAGAAAACCGGGGAGCTGTTTTTT
d_call: TRBD1; clone_size: -; v_call: TRBV5-1; j_call: TRBJ2-5; cdr3_aa: CASSLGLLDRGQETQYF; cdr3_nt: TGCGCCAGCAGCTTGGGTCTGTTGGACAGGGGGCAAGAGACCCAGTACTTC
d_call: -; clone_size: -; v_call: TRBV19; j_call: TRBJ1-5; cdr3_aa: CASLDSGSGRRNQPQHF; cdr3_nt: TGTGCCAGTCTCGACTCAGGGTCAGGGAGGCGCAATCAGCCCCAGCATTTT
d_call: -; clone_size: -; v_call: TRBV29-1; j_call: TRBJ2-1; cdr3_aa: CSVQKGALSYNEQFF; cdr3_nt: TGCAGCGTCCAAAAAGGGGCTTTATCCTACAATGAGCAGTTCTTC
d_call: -; clone_size: -; v_call: TRBV24-1; j_call: TRBJ1-6; cdr3_aa: CATSATGFSPLHF; cdr3_nt: TGTGCCACCAGTGCGACAGGTTTTTCACCCCTCCACTTT
d_call: -; clone_size: -; v_call: TRBV9; j_call: TRBJ1-1; cdr3_aa: CASTRHPQDMNTEAFF; cdr3_nt: TGTGCCAGCACCCGACATCCTCAGGACATGAACACTGAAGCTTTCTTT
d_call: TRBD2; clone_size: -; v_call: TRBV29-1; j_call: TRBJ2-5; cdr3_aa: CSVPAGGSETQYF; cdr3_nt: TGCAGCGTGCCAGCGGGGGGCTCAGAGACCCAGTACTTC
d_call: -; clone_size: -; v_call: TRBV18; j_call: TRBJ1-1; cdr3_aa: CASSPPTGRDTEAFF; cdr3_nt: TGTGCCAGCTCACCACCTACAGGGAGGGACACTGAAGCTTTCTTT
d_call: -; clone_size: -; v_call: TRBV6-6; j_call: TRBJ1-2; cdr3_aa: CASSVRANYGYTF; cdr3_nt: TGTGCCAGCAGTGTCAGGGCTAACTATGGCTACACCTTC
d_call: -; clone_size: -; v_call: TRBV5-6; j_call: TRBJ1-1; cdr3_aa: CASSVLFGAKDTEAFF; cdr3_nt: TGTGCCAGCAGCGTGCTCTTTGGGGCGAAGGACACTGAAGCTTTCTTT
d_call: TRBD1; clone_size: -; v_call: TRBV12-3/TRBV12-4; j_call: TRBJ1-2; cdr3_aa: CASSFQGARGYTF; cdr3_nt: TGTGCCAGCAGTTTCCAGGGGGCGCGGGGCTACACCTTC